What follows are 19 T cell receptor beta chains derived from one specimen sequenced in a study of T cells in Graves' hyperthyroidism and ophthalmopathy. TCR beta CDR3 sequences were amplified from RNA transcripts. Researchers ran a first-round RT-PCR on the TCR CDR3 using the HTBI primer set. TCRdb fed the multiplex PCR reads into MiXCR, producing one record per CDR3 protein. Among 350,000 or so distinct CDR3 sequences, 15% to 20% were seen once, and the ten largest hold about 53%. Source material: blood. The receptors come from a woman aged 50 to 60 with Graves' hyperthyroidism.

This chain joins TRBV29-1 and TRBJ1-1; TRBD1 might be the D (6 bases). V dropped 7 bases and J dropped 1 base, with 10 bases sitting between them. This CDR3 is 12 amino acids long. CDR1 and CDR2 from the germline V gene are SQVTM and ANQGSEA. CDR3 loop: CSAKTGNTEAFF. The CDR3 DNA follows: TGCAGCGCTAAGACAGGGAACACTGAAGCTTTCTTT. The full variable domain, with the rest looked up from reference TRBV29-1 and TRBJ1-1, is SAVISQKPSRDICQRGTSLTIQCQVDSQVTMMFWYRQQPGQSLTLIATANQGSEATYESGFVIDKFPISRPNLTFSTLTVSNMSPEDSSIYLCSAKTGNTEAFFGQGTRLTVV.

This clonotype was detected many times. V usage is TRBV6-1 and J usage is TRBJ2-1; the match to TRBD1 covers 7 bases. This CDR3 has 15 residues. Trimming took 2 bases from V and 2 from J; bases not matched to a gene: 3. Germline V lookup: CDR1 MNHNS, CDR2 SASEGT. The CDR3 DNA reads TGTGCCAGCAGTGAATCCGGGACAGCCTACAATGAGCAGTTCTTC. The encoded protein is CASSESGTAYNEQFF.

V gene TRBV4-1 combines with J gene TRBJ2-1, with 8 positions matching TRBD1. V trimming: 4 bases; J trimming: 0 bases; junction bases outside the gene matches: 8. Germline V gene lookup returns CDR1 MGHRA and CDR2 YSYEKL. The CDR3 covers 17 residues. The CDR3 reads CASSLRTGISSYNEQFF. In DNA form, the CDR3 reads TGCGCCAGCAGCCTTCGGACAGGGATCAGCTCCTACAATGAGCAGTTCTTC.

This clonotype has more than one count but fewer than ten. This sequence joins TRBV5-1 and TRBJ2-5; perhaps TRBD1 as D (5 bases). The CDR3 totals 14 residues. Germline V gene lookup returns CDR1 SGHRS and CDR2 YFSETQ. V dropped 4 bases and J dropped 2 bases, with 12 bases sitting between them. The CDR3: CASSGKGYQETQYF. CDR3 bases: TGCGCCAGCAGCGGCAAGGGGTATCAAGAGACCCAGTACTTC.

This CDR3 reads CASSPTSGGDQTQYF. The CDR3 nucleotides read TGTGCCAGCTCACCGACTAGCGGGGGGGACCAGACCCAGTACTTC. The chain recombines TRBV18 with TRBJ2-5; 14 bases are a match to TRBD2. CDR3 size: 15 residues. The J segment lost 6 bases and the V segment lost 3 bases, leaving 3 bases of the junction unmatched. The germline gives CDR1 KGHSH, CDR2 LQKENI.

CDR3 amino acids: CSVGGGATEAFF. As DNA, the CDR3 is TGCAGTGTAGGAGGCGGGGCGACGGAAGCTTTCTTT. V gene TRBV20-1 combines with J gene TRBJ1-1; D might be TRBD1 (5 bases). The germline V gene encodes CDR1 DFQATT and CDR2 SNEGSKA (reference sequence). The CDR3 runs to 12 residues. V lost 7 bases and J 8 bases, leaving 17 bases between the germline ends.

This clonotype was counted many times. J is TRBJ2-1 and V is TRBV20-1; tentatively, D is TRBD1 (5 bases). CDR3 size: 15 residues. Trimming stripped 3 bases from V and 7 bases from J, with 19 bases between. The germline V gene encodes CDR1 DFQATT and CDR2 SNEGSKA (reference sequence). The CDR3 sequence: CSARGPDELRNEQFF. Written as DNA, the CDR3 is TGCAGTGCTAGGGGGCCGGACGAGTTGAGGAATGAGCAGTTCTTC.

This clonotype was detected only a few times. The chain employs TRBV14 and TRBJ2-2; possibly TRBD2 for D (6 bases). Germline loops: CDR1 SGHDN, CDR2 FVKESK. The length of the CDR3 is 17 residues. The V gene lost 0 bases and the J gene lost 0 bases, with 11 bases spanning the gap. DNA for the CDR3: TGTGCCAGCAGCCAAGATCTTGAGCGGGCGAACACCGGGGAGCTGTTTTTT. It specifies CASSQDLERANTGELFF.

In this sample, this clonotype turned up many times. The chain employs TRBV28 and TRBJ2-3, with D maybe TRBD2 (6 bases). Germline assignment: CDR1 MDHEN and CDR2 SYDVKM. CDR3 size: 13 residues. Trimming left V 4 bases short and J 3 bases short, with 8 bases between. The CDR3 bases are TGTGCCAGCAGTTCGGGACTTACAGATACGCAGTATTTT. This codes for CASSSGLTDTQYF.

The V call is TRBV2, the J call TRBJ2-5; 8 bases agree with TRBD2. The germline V gene encodes CDR1 SNHLY and CDR2 FYNNEI. This CDR3 region has 15 residues. V shed 4 bases and J 0 bases; nucleotides not matched to a gene: 4. The CDR3 is CASSGTSGYQETQYF. CDR3 nucleotides: TGTGCCAGCAGTGGAACTAGCGGATACCAAGAGACCCAGTACTTC.

This clonotype came up many times. The chain carries TRBV11-1 and TRBJ2-3; D may be TRBD1 (6 bases). Germline V lookup: CDR1 SGHAT, CDR2 FQDESV (reference sequence). This CDR3 contains 15 residues. Trimming left V 3 bases short and J 4 bases short, with 14 bases between. CDR3 amino acids: CASSFLQGSSDTQYF. The CDR3 DNA is TGTGCCAGCAGCTTTTTACAGGGTTCATCAGATACGCAGTATTTT.

The chain carries TRBV4-1 and TRBJ2-3; 9 nucleotides line up with TRBD1. Per the germline V gene, CDR1 is MGHRA and CDR2 is YSYEKL. The CDR3 has 16 residues. Trimming removed 3 bases from V and 2 bases from J; junction bases left unmatched: 6. CDR3 amino acids: CASSQEGQGLTDTQYF. The CDR3 DNA reads as TGCGCCAGCAGCCAGGAGGGACAGGGCCTCACAGATACGCAGTATTTT.

This clonotype was seen a few times. V and J are TRBV30 and TRBJ2-2; 10 nucleotides match TRBD2. Germline assignment: CDR1 GTSNPN and CDR2 SVGIG (reference sequence). V shed 0 bases and J 3 bases; nucleotides not matched to a gene: 4. The CDR3 contains 16 residues. The CDR3 sequence is CAWSVLAGAHTGELFF. The CDR3 region has the DNA TGTGCCTGGAGTGTGCTAGCGGGAGCCCACACCGGGGAGCTGTTTTTT.

This clonotype was observed many times. V is TRBV7-8 and J is TRBJ2-1; a weak D match, TRBD2 (5 bases). Looked up from germline, CDR1 is SGHVS and CDR2 is FQNEAQ. With 1 base removed from V and 4 bases from J, the gap between germline ends came to 14 bases. The CDR3 runs to 16 residues. CDR3 region: CASSLVVAGGYNEQFF. The DNA of the CDR3 is TGTGCCAGCAGCTTAGTTGTTGCGGGTGGATACAATGAGCAGTTCTTC.

This clonotype has ten or more counts. This rearrangement joins TRBV20-1 to TRBJ1-1; D not resolved. Trimming removed 5 bases from V and 1 base from J, with 11 bases in between. Germline CDR1 is DFQATT and CDR2 is SNEGSKA (reference sequence). The CDR3 runs 13 residues. CDR3 residues: CSAPSEENTEAFF. The CDR3 bases are TGCAGTGCTCCCTCCGAAGAGAACACTGAAGCTTTCTTT.

Many counts were recorded for this clonotype. This chain uses TRBV18 with TRBJ1-6; D might be TRBD1 (6 bases). Trimming pared 3 bases from V and 8 bases from J, leaving 14 bases between. Germline V gives CDR1 KGHSH, CDR2 LQKENI. CDR3 length: 15 amino acids. CDR3 region: CASSPRDTRDSPLHF. CDR3 nucleotides: TGTGCCAGCTCACCGAGGGACACCAGAGATTCACCCCTCCACTTT.

At least ten counts were recorded for this clonotype. The chain couples TRBV11-3 to TRBJ1-1; possible D gene TRBD1, 5 bases. Trimming pared 5 bases from V and 3 bases from J, leaving 16 bases between. Per the germline V gene, CDR1 is SGHNT and CDR2 is YENEEA. CDR3 length: 15 amino acids. CDR3 protein: CASSPGGGTYTEAFF. The DNA of the CDR3 is TGTGCCAGCAGCCCTGGCGGGGGAACGTACACTGAAGCTTTCTTT.

This clonotype was observed many times. V usage is TRBV20-1 and J usage is TRBJ2-3; the match to TRBD2 covers 8 bases. Germline trimming cut 6 bases from V and 6 bases from J; bases unmatched to any gene: 8. The V gene's germline CDR1 is DFQATT and CDR2 SNEGSKA (reference sequence). The CDR3 loop spans 13 amino acids. DNA of the CDR3: TGCAGTGCGAAAGGACTAGCAGGGGATACGCAGTATTTT. Translating it yields CSAKGLAGDTQYF.

V gene TRBV29-1 combines with J gene TRBJ2-3, with D unresolved. Germline V gives CDR1 SQVTM, CDR2 ANQGSEA. Trimming left V 0 bases short and J 2 bases short, with 15 bases between. This CDR3 is built from 16 residues. CDR3 sequence (DNA): TGCAGCGTTGAAGATGTCAACTACCTAAACACAGATACGCAGTATTTT. This sequence encodes CSVEDVNYLNTDTQYF.